The present T cell receptor (beta chain) was sequenced within a study of beta chain features in type 1 diabetes. Expressed TCRB transcripts were sequenced because the entire RNA isolate underwent reverse transcription. Method: immunoSEQ multiplex PCR; TCRdb's copy keeps in-frame clones and lacks some. Among hundreds of thousands of clones listed, 68% were seen once. This CDR3 region has 15 residues. The ends were cut back, 0 bases at V and 1 base at J, with 12 bases in the middle. The germline V gene has CDR1 GTSNPN and CDR2 SVGIG (reference sequence). This receptor was taken from a man aged 25-45 years in good health. This chain uses TRBV30 with TRBJ2-5; no definite D call. Sequencing was performed on naive CD4+ T cells from blood. CDR3 sequence (DNA): TGTGCCTGGAGTGTAGGAGTCCACCGCCAAGAGACCCAGTACTTC. Residues: CAWSVGVHRQETQYF.